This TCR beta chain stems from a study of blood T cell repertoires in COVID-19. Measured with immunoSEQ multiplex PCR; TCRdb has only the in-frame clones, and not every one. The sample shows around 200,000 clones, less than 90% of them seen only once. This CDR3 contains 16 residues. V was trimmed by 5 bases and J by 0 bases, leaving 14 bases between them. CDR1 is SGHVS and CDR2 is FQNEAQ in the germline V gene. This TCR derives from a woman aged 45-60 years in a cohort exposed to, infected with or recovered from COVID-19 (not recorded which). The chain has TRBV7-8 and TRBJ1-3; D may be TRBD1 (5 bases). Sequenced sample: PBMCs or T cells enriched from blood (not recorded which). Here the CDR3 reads CASSLGRGTSGNTIYF. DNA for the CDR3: TGTGCCAGCAGCCTGGGGCGGGGGACCTCTGGAAACACCATATATTTT.